This T cell receptor (beta chain) comes out of a study of monozygotic twins with inflammatory bowel disease. Investigators extracted total RNA from whole blood and did not sort T cells. Germline CDR1 reads LNHDA; CDR2 reads SQIVND (reference sequence). The CDR3 sequence is 17 residues long. TCRdb processed the 5' RACE reads again and assigns one entry to each CDR3 protein, with no DNA. Recorded for this sample: around 210,000 distinct CDR3 sequences. The sample was blood. This TCR came from a human donor with ulcerative colitis or Crohn's disease, or a healthy co-twin of an affected twin (not recorded which). The chain couples TRBV19 to TRBJ2-4; lacking DNA, the TRBD1 call made by TCRdb goes unchecked. CDR3 residues: CASSMGGGGFAKNIQYF.